This entry concerns a single TCR beta chain. TCRdb keeps only in-frame clones here, not all; method: immunoSEQ multiplex PCR. In the table there are a few hundred thousand clones, around 84% of which are singletons. This record belongs to a study of blood T cell repertoires in COVID-19. Across the study: Sites across the United States, Italy and Spain contributed samples from acute and convalescent COVID-19.

The sequenced sample consisted of peripheral blood. The TCR comes from an older woman with COVID-19, enrolled during active disease.

The CDR3 coding sequence is TGTGCCAGTAGTAGGGACAGGGTGAATAGCAATCAGCCCCAGCATTTT. Translating gives CASSRDRVNSNQPQHF. The J gene is TRBJ1-5, the V gene TRBV19; 9 positions agree with TRBD1. Germline trimming cut 4 bases from V and 0 bases from J; bases unmatched to any gene: 4. The CDR3 has 16 amino acids. Germline CDR1 is LNHDA and CDR2 is SQIVND (reference sequence).